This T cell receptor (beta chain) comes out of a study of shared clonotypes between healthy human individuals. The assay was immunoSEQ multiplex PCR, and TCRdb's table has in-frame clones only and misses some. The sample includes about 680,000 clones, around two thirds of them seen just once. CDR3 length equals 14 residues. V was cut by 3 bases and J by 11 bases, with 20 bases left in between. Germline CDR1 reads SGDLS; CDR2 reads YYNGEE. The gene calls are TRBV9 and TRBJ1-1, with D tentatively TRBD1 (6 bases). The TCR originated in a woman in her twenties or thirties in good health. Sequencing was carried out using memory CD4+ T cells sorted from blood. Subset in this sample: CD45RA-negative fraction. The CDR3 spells CASSAQTGPSGAFF. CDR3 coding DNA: TGTGCCAGCAGCGCTCAGACAGGCCCCTCGGGGGCTTTCTTT. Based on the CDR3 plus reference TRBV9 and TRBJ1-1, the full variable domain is DSGVTQTPKHLITATGQRVTLRCSPRSGDLSVYWYQQSLDQGLQFLIQYYNGEERAKGNILERFSAQQFPDLHSELNLSSLELGDSALYFCASSAQTGPSGAFFGQGTRLTVV.